This T cell receptor beta chain was identified during a study of T cell repertoires in cytomegalovirus infection. At the level of the study: Through public TCR beta signatures, both CMV infection and matching HLA type were indicated.

This clonotype showed up just a few times. Its antigen is not known. Using its own MiXCR run on the reads, TCRdb lists one record per CDR3 protein. The repertoire includes more than 650,000 distinct CDR3 sequences, 35% of them detected once, and under 3% sits in the top ten. CDR1 and CDR2 from the germline V gene are MGHRA and YSYEKL. CDR3 length equals 15 residues. V gave up 4 bases and J gave up 3 bases; unmatched junction bases: 3. General study points: The ex vivo response was dominated by HLA-C-restricted CMV-specific TCR beta clonotypes. CMV carriers with the relevant HLA were identified by cumulative public TCR beta family frequency.

The sample comprised PBMCs. The TCR sequence derives from a human donor in good health (CMV status not recorded). Some clones in this sample may be carry-over from other donors' samples. The chain carries TRBV4-1 and TRBJ1-4; 9 nucleotides line up with TRBD1. The CDR3 loop is CASSPWTGANEKLFF. The CDR3 DNA is TGCGCCAGCAGCCCCTGGACAGGGGCTAATGAAAAACTGTTTTTT.